The rows below give T cell receptor beta chains drawn from one sample of a study of cytomegalovirus exposure and HLA in healthy donors. Repertoires were generated with immunoSEQ multiplex PCR, while TCRdb's copy carries only in-frame clones and drops some. There are about 200,000 clones in the sample; 65% to 80% occur only once, and 3.5% to 5% lies in the top ten. The sample comprised PBMCs. The source of these receptors is a woman aged 25-40 years in good health and CMV-seropositive. The CDR3 runs from the conserved cysteine through the conserved F or W. A D gene is named only where the DNA matches it firmly. Clone size is given for some rows only: seen once, a few or many times, or a class if the clone is expanded.

TRBJ1-2 | - | TRBV5-4 | TRBD1 | CASRGTGGSGGYTF | TGTGCCAGCAGGGGGACAGGGGGTTCGGGTGGCTACACCTTC
TRBJ2-7 | - | TRBV6-5 | TRBD2 | CASSYPGLAGAGEQYF | TGTGCCAGCAGTTACCCCGGACTAGCGGGAGCTGGAGAGCAGTACTTC
TRBJ1-2 | - | TRBV7-9 | - | CASSLGQANYGYTF | TGTGCCAGCAGCTTAGGCCAGGCGAACTATGGCTACACCTTC
TRBJ2-7 | - | TRBV2 | TRBD2 | CASIKGGSGSSYEQYF | TGTGCCAGCATCAAGGGGGGTAGCGGGAGCTCCTACGAGCAGTACTTC
TRBJ1-5 | - | TRBV21-1 | - | CASSKEVREPNQPQHF | TGTGCCAGCAGCAAAGAGGTTAGGGAGCCTAATCAGCCCCAGCATTTT
TRBJ2-1 | - | TRBV5-4 | TRBD2 | CASSLDSGRYNEQFF | TGTGCCAGCAGCTTGGACAGCGGGAGGTACAATGAGCAGTTCTTC
TRBJ2-5 | - | TRBV21-1 | - | CAGSDKPDRARETQYF | TGTGCCGGCTCGGATAAACCGGACAGGGCAAGGGAGACCCAGTACTTC
TRBJ2-7 | - | TRBV6-5 | TRBD2 | CASSIHSGAYEQYF | TGTGCCAGCAGTATCCACAGCGGGGCCTACGAGCAGTACTTC
TRBJ2-1 | - | TRBV12-5 | - | CASGLPMDSNEQFF | TGTGCTAGTGGTTTGCCGATGGACAGCAATGAGCAGTTCTTC
TRBJ1-6 | - | TRBV7-2 | - | CASSIDSPYNSPLHF | TGTGCCAGCAGCATCGACAGTCCCTATAATTCACCCCTCCACTTT
TRBJ1-5 | - | TRBV6-5 | - | CASSEQNNQPQHF | TGTGCCAGCAGTGAACAGAACAATCAGCCCCAGCATTTT
TRBJ1-1 | once | TRBV30 | TRBD1 | CAWRVAHDLGQGALSAFF | TGTGCCTGGAGGGTGGCCCACGATCTCGGACAGGGGGCTCTGTCGGCTTTCTTT
TRBJ2-7 | - | TRBV11-3 | - | CASSRTREQYF | TGTGCCAGCAGCCGAACCAGGGAGCAGTACTTC
TRBJ1-2 | - | TRBV29-1 | - | CSVPNPYDYGYTF | TGCAGCGTCCCTAACCCCTACGACTATGGCTACACCTTC
TRBJ1-1 | - | TRBV9 | - | CASSVGTSGVYTEAFF | TGTGCCAGCAGCGTAGGAACATCCGGAGTGTACACTGAAGCTTTCTTT
TRBJ1-1 | - | TRBV29-1 | TRBD1 | CSGGQGMNTEAFF | TGCAGCGGGGGACAGGGTATGAACACTGAAGCTTTCTTT
TRBJ2-3 | once | TRBV7-2 | - | CFRAGEATDTQYF | TGTTTCAGGGCAGGGGAAGCCACAGATACGCAGTATTTT
TRBJ1-5 | - | TRBV4-3 | TRBD1 | CASSQEFGQGYQPQHF | TGCGCCAGCAGCCAAGAATTCGGACAGGGATATCAGCCCCAGCATTTT
TRBJ1-4 | - | TRBV7-9 | TRBD1 | CASSLGGGREKLFF | TGTGCCAGCAGCTTAGGAGGGGGCCGGGAAAAACTGTTTTTT
TRBJ1-1 | - | TRBV29-1 | - | CSVETLTSNTEAFF | TGCAGCGTTGAAACACTAACTTCGAACACTGAAGCTTTCTTT
TRBJ2-1 | - | TRBV4-1 | TRBD1 | CASSTPWGQSSYNEQFF | TGCGCCAGCAGCACACCTTGGGGACAGAGCTCCTACAATGAGCAGTTCTTC
TRBJ1-2 | - | TRBV4-1 | TRBD1 | CASSQPGTGNGYTF | TGCGCCAGCAGCCAGCCAGGGACAGGGAATGGCTACACCTTC
TRBJ2-1 | - | TRBV13 | - | CASSSNNEQFF | TGTGCCAGCAGCTCCAACAATGAGCAGTTCTTC
TRBJ1-5 | once | TRBV5-6 | TRBD1 | CASSWGPEGAGNQPQHF | TGTGCCAGCAGCTGGGGACCTGAGGGGGCGGGCAATCAGCCCCAGCATTTT
TRBJ2-1 | medium-sized | TRBV6-4 | TRBD2 | CASSAGTSGNEQFF | TGTGCCAGCAGTGCCGGGACTAGCGGGAATGAGCAGTTCTTC
TRBJ1-5 | few | TRBV18 | TRBD1 | CASSPGTDSNQPQHF | TGTGCCAGCTCACCGGGGACAGATAGCAATCAGCCCCAGCATTTT
TRBJ2-1 | - | TRBV7-6 | - | CASSTRGHLLNEQFF | TGTGCCAGCAGCACGCGTGGGCACCTCCTAAATGAGCAGTTCTTC
TRBJ2-7 | - | TRBV7-9 | TRBD2 | CASSLGLSYEQYF | TGTGCCAGCAGCTTGGGACTATCCTACGAGCAGTACTTC
TRBJ2-7 | - | TRBV25-1 | TRBD1 | CASSTHRTGAYEQYF | TGTGCCAGCAGTACGCACCGAACAGGGGCCTACGAGCAGTACTTC
TRBJ1-2 | - | TRBV21-1 | - | CASIPSSGGSNYGYTF | TGTGCCAGCATTCCTTCATCAGGGGGTTCTAACTATGGCTACACCTTC
TRBJ1-2 | - | TRBV2 | - | CATARGYTF | TGTGCCACCGCCCGGGGCTACACCTTC
TRBJ1-4 | - | TRBV18 | TRBD1 | CASSPRTGTSEKLFF | TGTGCCAGCTCACCGCGGACAGGGACGAGTGAAAAACTGTTTTTT
TRBJ2-3 | - | TRBV5-4 | - | CASSLGLTDTQYF | TGTGCCAGCAGCTTGGGTCTCACAGATACGCAGTATTTT
TRBJ2-7 | once | TRBV4-1 | TRBD1 | CASSQDGWRTGGNYEQYF | TGCGCCAGCAGCCAAGATGGGTGGAGGACAGGGGGCAACTACGAGCAGTACTTC
TRBJ2-1 | - | TRBV14 | TRBD2 | CASSLRFRTAGLTGLAGYEQFF | TGTGCCAGCAGCCTCAGGTTTCGGACGGCAGGACTAACGGGACTAGCGGGCTACGAGCAGTTCTTC
TRBJ2-2 | - | TRBV30 | TRBD2 | CAWSSLAGGPTGELFF | TGTGCCTGGAGTTCACTAGCGGGAGGGCCAACCGGGGAGCTGTTTTTT
TRBJ2-7 | - | TRBV30 | - | CAWSVDRSHEQYF | TGTGCCTGGAGTGTAGACAGGTCTCACGAGCAGTACTTC
TRBJ2-7 | - | TRBV10-2 | - | CASSDTAYEQYF | TGCGCCAGCAGTGATACAGCCTACGAGCAGTACTTC
TRBJ2-1 | - | TRBV7-8 | - | CASSFLAPIPYNEQFF | TGTGCCAGCAGCTTTCTAGCGCCTATTCCCTACAATGAGCAGTTCTTC
TRBJ2-5 | few | TRBV7-9 | TRBD2 | CASSFWISGEETQYF | TGTGCCAGCAGCTTTTGGATTAGCGGGGAGGAGACCCAGTACTTC
TRBJ1-1 | - | TRBV7-9 | - | CASSSPVGGVMNTEAFF | TGTGCCAGCAGCTCGCCGGTAGGGGGAGTAATGAACACTGAAGCTTTCTTT
TRBJ2-6 | - | TRBV7-2 | TRBD1 | CASSPWGQGSTGANVLTF | TGTGCCAGCAGCCCATGGGGACAGGGAAGTACTGGGGCCAACGTCCTGACTTTC
TRBJ1-1 | many | TRBV28 | - | CASSLGGGVEAFF | TGTGCCAGCAGTTTGGGCGGGGGCGTTGAAGCTTTCTTT
TRBJ2-3 | - | TRBV2 | - | CASSDRQGTDTQYF | TGTGCCAGCAGTGACAGGCAGGGCACAGATACGCAGTATTTT
TRBJ2-7 | - | TRBV27 | TRBD2 | CASSYGTSYYEQYF | TGTGCCAGCAGCTACGGGACTAGCTACTACGAGCAGTACTTC
TRBJ1-3 | once | TRBV7-6 | - | CASSTVRTIRGSGNTIYF | TGTGCCAGCAGCACAGTCCGGACAATTAGGGGATCTGGAAACACCATATATTTT
TRBJ2-3 | - | TRBV7-2 | - | CASSPQTTDTQYF | TGTGCCAGCAGTCCCCAGACAACAGATACGCAGTATTTT
TRBJ2-1 | - | TRBV7-2 | - | CASSFITGVANEQFF | TGTGCCAGCAGCTTTATTACGGGAGTGGCCAATGAGCAGTTCTTC
TRBJ2-3 | - | TRBV11-3 | TRBD2 | CASSSGRREASTDTQYF | TGTGCCAGCAGCTCCGGTCGGCGGGAGGCTAGCACAGATACGCAGTATTTT
TRBJ2-2 | few | TRBV4-1 | TRBD1 | CASSQEFGRDRSNTGELFF | TGCGCCAGCAGCCAAGAGTTCGGACGGGACAGATCGAACACCGGGGAGCTGTTTTTT
TRBJ1-2 | - | TRBV7-9 | TRBD1 | CASSLQTGVIYGYTF | TGTGCCAGCAGCTTACAGACAGGGGTTATCTATGGCTACACCTTC
TRBJ2-7 | - | TRBV7-9 | TRBD2 | CASSLETSGDEQYF | TGTGCCAGCAGCTTAGAGACTAGCGGGGACGAGCAGTACTTC
TRBJ2-3 | once | TRBV4-3 | - | CASSQVGGWDTQYF | TGCGCCAGCAGCCAAGTCGGGGGTTGGGATACGCAGTATTTT
TRBJ2-7 | few | TRBV30 | TRBD2 | CAWSGPTSGLYEQYF | TGTGCCTGGAGTGGCCCGACTAGCGGATTATACGAGCAGTACTTC
TRBJ2-3 | once | TRBV5-1 | TRBD2 | CASTLGGRTRQYF | TGCGCCAGCACCTTGGGCGGGAGGACAAGGCAGTATTTT
TRBJ2-5 | - | TRBV7-9 | - | CASSFESGTGKTQYF | TGTGCCAGCAGCTTTGAGTCGGGGACTGGGAAGACCCAGTACTTC
TRBJ1-3 | - | TRBV5-1 | - | CASSFEASGNTIYF | TGCGCCAGCAGCTTCGAAGCCTCTGGAAACACCATATATTTT